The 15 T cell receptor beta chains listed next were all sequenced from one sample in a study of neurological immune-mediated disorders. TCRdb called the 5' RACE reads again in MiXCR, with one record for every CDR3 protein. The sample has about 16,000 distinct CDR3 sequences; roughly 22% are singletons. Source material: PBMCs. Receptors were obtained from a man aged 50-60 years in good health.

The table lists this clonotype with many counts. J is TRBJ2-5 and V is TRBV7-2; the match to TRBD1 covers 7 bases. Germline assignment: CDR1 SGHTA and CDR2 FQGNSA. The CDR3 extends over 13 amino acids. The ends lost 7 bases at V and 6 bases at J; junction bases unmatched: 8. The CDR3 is CASIGRGQQTQYF. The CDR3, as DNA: TGTGCCAGCATTGGTAGGGGGCAGCAGACCCAGTACTTC.

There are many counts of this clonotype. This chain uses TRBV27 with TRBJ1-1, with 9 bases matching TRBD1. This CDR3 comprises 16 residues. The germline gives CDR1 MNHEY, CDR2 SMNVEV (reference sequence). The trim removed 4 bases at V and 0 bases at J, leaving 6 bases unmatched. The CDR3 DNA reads TGTGCCAGCAGTTCTCGGACAGGGGCGGTGAACACTGAAGCTTTCTTT. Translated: CASSSRTGAVNTEAFF.

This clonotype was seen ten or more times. The CDR3 protein is CASSLASGRATDTQYF. The DNA of the CDR3 is TGCGCCAGCAGCTTGGCTAGCGGGAGGGCCACAGATACGCAGTATTTT. The chain has TRBV5-1 and TRBJ2-3; 12 bases are a match to TRBD2. Per germline, CDR1 SGHRS and CDR2 YFSETQ. The CDR3 totals 16 residues. V shed 0 bases, J shed 2 bases, and the junction held 1 base outside the gene matches.

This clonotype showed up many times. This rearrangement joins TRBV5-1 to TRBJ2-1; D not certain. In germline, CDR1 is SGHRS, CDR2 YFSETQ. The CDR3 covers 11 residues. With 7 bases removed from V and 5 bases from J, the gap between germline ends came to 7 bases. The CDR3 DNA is TGCGCCAGCCGTTTGAACAATGAGCAGTTCTTC. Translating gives CASRLNNEQFF.

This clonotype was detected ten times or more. The CDR3: CASSAQGSTDTQYF. The DNA for the CDR3 is TGTGCCAGCAGTGCACAGGGGAGCACAGATACGCAGTATTTT. The chain has TRBV2 and TRBJ2-3, with TRBD1 matching over 7 bases. The CDR3 contains 14 residues. CDR1 is SNHLY, CDR2 FYNNEI, per germline. J was trimmed by 0 bases and V by 4 bases; bases with no gene match: 1.

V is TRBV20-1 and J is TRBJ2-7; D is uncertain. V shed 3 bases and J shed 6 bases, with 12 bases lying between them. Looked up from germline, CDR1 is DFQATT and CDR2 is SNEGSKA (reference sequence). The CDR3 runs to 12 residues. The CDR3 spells CSASPRVTEQYF. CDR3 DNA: TGCAGTGCTAGCCCCCGGGTTACCGAGCAGTACTTC.

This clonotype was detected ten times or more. DNA for the CDR3: TGTGCCAGCAGTTGGGGGAATGAGCAGTTCTTC. Protein product: CASSWGNEQFF. The chain has TRBV6-2 or TRBV6-3 and TRBJ2-1; either TRBD1 or TRBD2 may fit D (5 bases each). The germline V gene encodes CDR1 MNHEY and CDR2 SVGEGT. This CDR3 region has 11 residues. Trimming cost V 4 bases and J 7 bases, with 5 bases left between them.

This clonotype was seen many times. In DNA form, the CDR3 reads TGCAGTGCCGATGGACTAGCGGGACGCACAGATACGCAGTATTTT. Translated, it gives CSADGLAGRTDTQYF. The chain uses TRBV20-1 and TRBJ2-3, with 12 bases fitting TRBD2. The germline gives CDR1 DFQATT, CDR2 SNEGSKA (reference sequence). This CDR3 spans 15 amino acids. The V and J ends lost 6 bases and 1 base, in that order; junction bases with no gene match: 5.

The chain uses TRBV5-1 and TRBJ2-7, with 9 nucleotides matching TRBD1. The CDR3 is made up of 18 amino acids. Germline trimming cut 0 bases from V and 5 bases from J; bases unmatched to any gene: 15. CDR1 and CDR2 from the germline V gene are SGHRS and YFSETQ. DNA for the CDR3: TGCGCCAGCAGCTTGGTGGGGACAGGGATTCGGGTTGCCGACGAGCAGTACTTC. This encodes CASSLVGTGIRVADEQYF. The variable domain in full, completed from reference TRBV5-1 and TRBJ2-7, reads KAGVTQTPRYLIKTRGQQVTLSCSPISGHRSVSWYQQTPGQGLQFLFEYFSETQRNKGNFPGRFSGRQFSNSRSEMNVSTLELGDSALYLCASSLVGTGIRVADEQYFGPGTRLTVT.

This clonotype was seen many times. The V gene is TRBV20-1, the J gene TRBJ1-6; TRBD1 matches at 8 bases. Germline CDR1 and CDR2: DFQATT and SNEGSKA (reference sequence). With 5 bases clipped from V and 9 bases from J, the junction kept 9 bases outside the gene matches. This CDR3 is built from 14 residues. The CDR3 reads CSAHQGALGSPLHF. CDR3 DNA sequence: TGCAGTGCTCATCAGGGGGCACTTGGTTCACCCCTCCACTTT.

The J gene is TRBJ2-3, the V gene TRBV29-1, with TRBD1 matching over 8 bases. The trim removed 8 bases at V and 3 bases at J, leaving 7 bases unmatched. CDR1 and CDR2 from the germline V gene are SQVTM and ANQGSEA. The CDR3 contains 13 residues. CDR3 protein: CSSRGRVTDTQYF. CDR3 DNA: TGCAGCAGCAGGGGGCGGGTTACAGATACGCAGTATTTT.

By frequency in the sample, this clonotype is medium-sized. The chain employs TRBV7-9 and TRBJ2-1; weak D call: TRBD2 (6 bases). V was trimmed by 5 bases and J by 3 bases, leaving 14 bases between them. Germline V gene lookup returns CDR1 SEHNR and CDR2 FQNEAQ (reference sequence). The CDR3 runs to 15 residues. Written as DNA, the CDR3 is TGTGCCAGCAGCCCTCGGGCTAGCGTCTACAATGAGCAGTTCTTC. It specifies CASSPRASVYNEQFF.

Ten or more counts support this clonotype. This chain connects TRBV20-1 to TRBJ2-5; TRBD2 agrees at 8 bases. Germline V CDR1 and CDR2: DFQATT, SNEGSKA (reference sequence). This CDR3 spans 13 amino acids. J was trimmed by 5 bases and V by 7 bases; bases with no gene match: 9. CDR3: CSVEREWGETQYF. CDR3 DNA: TGCAGTGTAGAGCGGGAGTGGGGGGAGACCCAGTACTTC.

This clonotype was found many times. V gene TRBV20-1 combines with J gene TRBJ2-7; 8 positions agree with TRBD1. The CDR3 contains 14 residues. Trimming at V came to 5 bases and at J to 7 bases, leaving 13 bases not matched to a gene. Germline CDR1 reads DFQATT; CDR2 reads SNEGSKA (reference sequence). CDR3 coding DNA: TGCAGTGCTCCGTCCCCGGACAGGGAGAGGGAGCAGTACTTC. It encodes CSAPSPDREREQYF.

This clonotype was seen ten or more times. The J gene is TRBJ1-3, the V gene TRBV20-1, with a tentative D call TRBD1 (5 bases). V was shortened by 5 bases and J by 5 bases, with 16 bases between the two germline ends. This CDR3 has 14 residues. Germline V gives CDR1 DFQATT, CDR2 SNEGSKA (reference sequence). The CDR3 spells CSARDSGPRNTIYF. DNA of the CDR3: TGCAGTGCTCGGGACTCCGGCCCGAGAAACACCATATATTTT.